The present T cell receptor beta chain was sequenced within a study of blood T cells in healthy people across ages. PCR was performed a second time for about 7 to 12 cycles using a sample-barcoded 5' primer and a J-beta primer mix. Each cDNA was tagged by a template-switch adaptor containing 12 random nucleotides. TCRdb analysed the 5' RACE reads with MiXCR anew, one entry per CDR3 protein. The sample lists hundreds of thousands of distinct CDR3 sequences, roughly three fifths occurring once. A few counts support this clonotype. Its antigen remains unknown. General study findings and limits: More naive CD4+ cells and higher diversity marked long-lived donors relative to aged donors. Possibly, changes in expanded clonotypes were confounded because donor CMV status was unknown.

The receptor comes from a man aged 35 to 55 in good health. Sequences were obtained from blood.

DNA of the CDR3: TGTGCCAGCAGTTGGACGGCCCTCTTGGAGACCCAGTACTTC. It codes for CASSWTALLETQYF. This chain joins TRBV28 and TRBJ2-5; D unresolved. Germline V CDR1 and CDR2: MDHEN, SYDVKM. The CDR3 extends over 14 amino acids. V was trimmed by 4 bases and J by 5 bases, leaving 14 bases between them.